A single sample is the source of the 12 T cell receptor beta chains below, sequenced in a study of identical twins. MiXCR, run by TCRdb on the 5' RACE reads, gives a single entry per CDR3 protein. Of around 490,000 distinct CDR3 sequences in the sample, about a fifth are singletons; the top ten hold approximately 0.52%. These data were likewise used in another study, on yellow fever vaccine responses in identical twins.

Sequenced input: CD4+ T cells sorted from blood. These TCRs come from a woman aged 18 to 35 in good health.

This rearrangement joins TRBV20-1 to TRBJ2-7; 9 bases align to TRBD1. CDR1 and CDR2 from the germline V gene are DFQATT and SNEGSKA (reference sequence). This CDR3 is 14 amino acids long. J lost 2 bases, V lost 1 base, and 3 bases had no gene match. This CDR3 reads CSARGTGDPYEQYF. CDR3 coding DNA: TGCAGTGCTAGAGGGACAGGGGATCCCTACGAGCAGTACTTC.

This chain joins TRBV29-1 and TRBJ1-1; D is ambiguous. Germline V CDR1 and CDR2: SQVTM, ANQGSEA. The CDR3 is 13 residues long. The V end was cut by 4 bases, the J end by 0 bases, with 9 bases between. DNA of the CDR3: TGCAGCGTTGCCGGGTTGATGAACACTGAAGCTTTCTTT. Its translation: CSVAGLMNTEAFF. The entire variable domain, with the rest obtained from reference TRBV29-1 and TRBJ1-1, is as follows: SAVISQKPSRDICQRGTSLTIQCQVDSQVTMMFWYRQQPGQSLTLIATANQGSEATYESGFVIDKFPISRPNLTFSTLTVSNMSPEDSSIYLCSVAGLMNTEAFFGQGTRLTVV.

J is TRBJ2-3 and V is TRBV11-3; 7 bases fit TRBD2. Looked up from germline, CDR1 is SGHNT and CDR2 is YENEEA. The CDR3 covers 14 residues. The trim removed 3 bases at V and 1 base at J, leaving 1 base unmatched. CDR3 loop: CASSFTSGTDTQYF. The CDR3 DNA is TGTGCCAGCAGCTTTACTAGCGGCACAGATACGCAGTATTTT.

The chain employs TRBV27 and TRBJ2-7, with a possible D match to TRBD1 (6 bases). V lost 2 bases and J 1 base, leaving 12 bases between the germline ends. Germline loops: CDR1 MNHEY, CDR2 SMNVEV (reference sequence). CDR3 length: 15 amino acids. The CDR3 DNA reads TGTGCCAGCAGTTTACCCCGGACAGTATCCTACGAGCAGTACTTC. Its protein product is CASSLPRTVSYEQYF.

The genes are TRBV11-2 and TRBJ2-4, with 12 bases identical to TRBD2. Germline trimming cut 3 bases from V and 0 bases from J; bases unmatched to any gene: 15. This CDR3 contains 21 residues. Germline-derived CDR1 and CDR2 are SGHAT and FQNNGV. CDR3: CASSFSYPASGRGVAKNIQYF. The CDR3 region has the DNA TGTGCCAGCAGCTTCTCCTATCCCGCTAGCGGGAGGGGAGTAGCCAAAAACATTCAGTACTTC.

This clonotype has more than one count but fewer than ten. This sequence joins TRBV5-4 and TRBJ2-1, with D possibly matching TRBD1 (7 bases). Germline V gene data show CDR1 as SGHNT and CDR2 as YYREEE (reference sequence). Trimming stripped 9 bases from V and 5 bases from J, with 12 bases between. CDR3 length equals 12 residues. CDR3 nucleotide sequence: TGTGCCACAGGGGGGATAAACAATGAGCAGTTCTTC. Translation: CATGGINNEQFF.

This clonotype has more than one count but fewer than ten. The CDR3 reads CASSLAWATSGSGDTQYF. CDR3 coding DNA: TGCGCCAGCAGCTTGGCCTGGGCGACTAGCGGGAGTGGCGATACGCAGTATTTT. The V and J genes are TRBV5-1 and TRBJ2-3; TRBD2 matches at 12 bases. Germline CDR1 and CDR2: SGHRS and YFSETQ. The CDR3 has 18 amino acids. The V segment lost 0 bases and the J segment 6 bases; nucleotides outside the gene matches: 11.

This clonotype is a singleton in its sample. CDR3 amino acids: CASSLDGRSAYEQYV. The CDR3 DNA is TGCGCCAGCAGCTTGGACGGCAGGTCAGCCTACGAGCAGTACGTC. The genes are TRBV5-1 and TRBJ2-7; no definite D call. This CDR3 is 15 amino acids long. From germline, CDR1 is SGHRS and CDR2 YFSETQ. Trimming pared 0 bases from V and 2 bases from J, leaving 12 bases between.

CDR3 region: CASRPDRPGLAPSTDTQYF. CDR3 sequence (DNA): TGTGCCAGCAGGCCGGACAGACCGGGACTAGCACCAAGCACAGATACGCAGTATTTT. The V call is TRBV2, the J call TRBJ2-3; 9 bases agree with TRBD2. CDR1 and CDR2 (germline): SNHLY, FYNNEI. With 6 bases clipped from V and 0 bases from J, the junction kept 16 bases outside the gene matches. The CDR3 is 19 residues long. The full variable domain, completed using reference TRBV2 and TRBJ2-3, is EPEVTQTPSHQVTQMGQEVILRCVPISNHLYFYWYRQILGQKVEFLVSFYNNEISEKSEIFDDQFSVERPDGSNFTLKIRSTKLEDSAMYFCASRPDRPGLAPSTDTQYFGPGTRLTVL.

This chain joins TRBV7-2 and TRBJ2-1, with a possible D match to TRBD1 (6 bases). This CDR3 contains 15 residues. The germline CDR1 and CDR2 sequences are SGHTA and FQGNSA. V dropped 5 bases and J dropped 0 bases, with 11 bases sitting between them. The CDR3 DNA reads TGTGCCAGCAGCAGGACAGTTAACTCCTACAATGAGCAGTTCTTC. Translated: CASSRTVNSYNEQFF.

This CDR3 reads CAIRSPGRGNTEAFF. The CDR3 DNA reads TGTGCCATCAGATCCCCGGGGCGGGGGAACACTGAAGCTTTCTTT. J is TRBJ1-1 and V is TRBV10-3; TRBD1 is a possible D gene (5 bases). CDR1 is ENHRY and CDR2 is SYGVKD in the germline V gene. The CDR3 has 15 amino acids. The V end was cut by 6 bases, the J end by 1 base, with 15 bases between.

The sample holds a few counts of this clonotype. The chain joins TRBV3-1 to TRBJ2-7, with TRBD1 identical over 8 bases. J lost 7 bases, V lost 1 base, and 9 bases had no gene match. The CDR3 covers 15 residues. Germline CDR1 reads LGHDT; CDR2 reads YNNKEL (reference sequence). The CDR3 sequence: CASSQGAGGFREQYF. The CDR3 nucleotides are TGTGCCAGCAGCCAAGGAGCAGGGGGCTTCAGGGAGCAGTACTTC.